These 28 T cell receptor beta chains were sequenced from one sample in a study of cytomegalovirus exposure and HLA in healthy donors. Produced via immunoSEQ multiplex PCR; TCRdb's table is partial and in-frame only. The sample carries roughly 250,000 clones, around 90% recorded once. Sequences were obtained from PBMCs. The receptors derive from a woman aged 18-29 years in good health and CMV-seronegative.

The CDR3 nucleotides are TGTGCCAGCAGCCCTCTCCGCGGGGGTAACACCGGGGAGCTGTTTTTT. It yields the protein CASSPLRGGNTGELFF. The chain has TRBV9 and TRBJ2-2, with 7 nucleotides matching TRBD2. With 4 bases clipped from V and 2 bases from J, the junction kept 8 bases outside the gene matches. Per the germline V gene, CDR1 is SGDLS and CDR2 is YYNGEE. This CDR3 contains 16 residues.

This clone appeared a single time. The rearrangement joins TRBV28 to TRBJ1-5; D is uncertain. Germline CDR1 reads MDHEN; CDR2 reads SYDVKM. The CDR3 has 14 amino acids. V lost 2 bases, J lost 3 bases, and 8 bases lay in between. CDR3 sequence reads: CASSLVGNNQPQHF. Here the CDR3 DNA reads TGTGCCAGCAGTTTAGTGGGCAACAATCAGCCCCAGCATTTT.

The rearrangement joins TRBV7-9 to TRBJ1-1; 7 bases fit TRBD1. From germline, CDR1 is SEHNR and CDR2 FQNEAQ (reference sequence). The V segment lost 3 bases and the J segment 5 bases; nucleotides outside the gene matches: 6. There are 14 residues in the CDR3. The CDR3 sequence: CASSFPDRETEAFF. CDR3 DNA sequence: TGTGCCAGCAGCTTTCCCGACAGGGAGACTGAAGCTTTCTTT.

V and J are TRBV11-2 and TRBJ2-1, with TRBD2 identical over 7 bases. J gave up 7 bases and V 1 base, and 4 bases lay outside the gene matches. The germline CDR1 and CDR2 sequences are SGHAT and FQNNGV. This CDR3 contains 14 residues. This chain's CDR3 is CASSLGPGGNEQFF. The CDR3 DNA reads as TGTGCCAGCAGCTTAGGGCCGGGGGGAAATGAGCAGTTCTTC.

This clone was observed once. This sequence joins TRBV28 and TRBJ2-7, with no clear D. Germline V gene lookup returns CDR1 MDHEN and CDR2 SYDVKM. CDR3 length equals 11 residues. V lost 10 bases and J lost 4, with 11 bases in between. The CDR3 bases are TGTGCCACCCTCGAACGGTACGAGCAGTACTTC. Encoded protein: CATLERYEQYF.

This clone was detected once. Different DNA sequences within this sample yield the same CDR3. This chain connects TRBV4-3 to TRBJ2-2; D remains ambiguous. V lost 0 bases, J lost 0 bases, and 5 bases lay in between. The CDR3 contains 15 residues. Germline values: CDR1 LGHNA, CDR2 YSLEER. The CDR3 nucleotides are TGCGCCAGCAGCCAAGATAGCCCGAACACCGGGGAGCTGTTTTTT. Its translation is CASSQDSPNTGELFF.

This clone was seen a few times. J is TRBJ1-6 and V is TRBV19; TRBD1 is a possible D gene (6 bases). The CDR3 totals 17 residues. CDR1 is LNHDA and CDR2 is SQIVND in the germline V gene (reference sequence). Trimming took 1 base from V and 7 from J, leaving 17 bases between them. The CDR3 coding sequence is TGTGCCAGTAGTATAGGGGACACGGTTACCGAAAATTCACCCCTCCACTTT. Amino acid sequence: CASSIGDTVTENSPLHF.

This chain connects TRBV5-4 to TRBJ2-5, with D tentatively TRBD2 (5 bases). CDR1 is SGHNT and CDR2 is YYREEE in the germline V gene (reference sequence). Trimming removed 0 bases at V and 1 base at J, with 13 bases between. This CDR3 region has 16 residues. CDR3 sequence reads: CASSLGRGLGQETQYF. The CDR3, as DNA: TGTGCCAGCAGCTTGGGTCGGGGATTGGGCCAAGAGACCCAGTACTTC. The variable domain in full, completed from reference TRBV5-4 and TRBJ2-5, reads ETGVTQSPTHLIKTRGQQVTLRCSSQSGHNTVSWYQQALGQGPQFIFQYYREEENGRGNFPPRFSGLQFPNYSSELNVNALELDDSALYLCASSLGRGLGQETQYFGPGTRLLVL.

This clone was seen only a few times. This chain's CDR3 is CASSLQRTGTGEKLFF. The DNA for the CDR3 is TGTGCCAGCAGCTTACAAAGGACAGGGACCGGAGAAAAACTGTTTTTT. The genes are TRBV7-9 and TRBJ1-4; 8 bases line up with TRBD1. V shed 2 bases, J shed 8 bases, and the junction held 10 bases outside the gene matches. Germline values: CDR1 SEHNR, CDR2 FQNEAQ (reference sequence). The CDR3 length is 16 residues.

This rearrangement joins TRBV7-9 to TRBJ1-3, with D perhaps matching TRBD1 (5 bases). The CDR3 contains 14 residues. V was cut by 2 bases and J by 4 bases, with 9 bases left in between. Germline CDR1 is SEHNR and CDR2 is FQNEAQ (reference sequence). CDR3 sequence (DNA): TGTGCCAGCAGCTTATCAGGGAACGGAAACACCATATATTTT. This translates into CASSLSGNGNTIYF.

The V call is TRBV10-3, the J call TRBJ1-5; D ambiguous. The V end lost 0 bases, the J end lost 4 bases, and 7 bases lay between the germline ends. The CDR3 is 14 residues long. Germline V gene lookup returns CDR1 ENHRY and CDR2 SYGVKD. The CDR3 DNA reads as TGTGCCATCAGTGAGTCGAGGCAGAATCAGCCCCAGCATTTT. Protein: CAISESRQNQPQHF.

The V call is TRBV30, the J call TRBJ2-3, with 14 bases fitting TRBD2. This CDR3 has 16 residues. Germline CDR1 reads GTSNPN; CDR2 reads SVGIG (reference sequence). V shed 1 base and J 6 bases; nucleotides not matched to a gene: 6. The CDR3 is CAWSGRTSGGMDTQYF. CDR3 nucleotide sequence: TGTGCCTGGAGTGGCAGGACTAGCGGGGGGATGGATACGCAGTATTTT.

The chain carries TRBV5-6 and TRBJ1-5; 8 nucleotides agree with TRBD1. Germline trimming cut 4 bases from V and 2 bases from J; bases unmatched to any gene: 5. In germline, CDR1 is SGHDT, CDR2 YYEEEE. The CDR3 runs to 15 residues. This CDR3 reads CASSPDRAGNQPQHF. The CDR3 DNA follows: TGTGCCAGCAGCCCGGACAGGGCGGGCAATCAGCCCCAGCATTTT.

This clone is a singleton in its sample. V usage is TRBV5-6 and J usage is TRBJ1-2, with D possibly being TRBD1 (5 bases). Germline V gene lookup returns CDR1 SGHDT and CDR2 YYEEEE. This CDR3 contains 14 residues. V was clipped by 3 bases and J by 3 bases, with 12 bases between them. CDR3 DNA: TGTGCCAGCAGCTGGCGTTGGGGCCACTATGGCTACACCTTC. Residues: CASSWRWGHYGYTF.

The chain combines TRBV13 with TRBJ2-6; 7 bases match TRBD1. Germline CDR1 PRHDT, CDR2 FYEKMQ (reference sequence). The CDR3 spans 17 residues. After removal of 6 bases from V and 1 base from J, the junction contained 9 bases not matched to a gene. CDR3 amino acids: CASRSTGEGSGANVLTF. The CDR3 bases are TGTGCCAGCAGATCTACAGGGGAAGGATCTGGGGCCAACGTCCTGACTTTC.

V gene TRBV6-5 combines with J gene TRBJ1-1; D is ambiguous. Trimming shortened V by 2 bases and J by 4 bases, and 11 bases separated the two germline ends. The CDR3 loop spans 14 amino acids. CDR1 and CDR2 (germline): MNHEY, SVGAGI. The CDR3 coding sequence is TGTGCCAGCAGTTACCGGGCAGGAGGCACTGAAGCTTTCTTT. It codes for CASSYRAGGTEAFF.

This chain links TRBV7-9 with TRBJ2-7; D gene ambiguous. The CDR3 is 12 amino acids. The V end was cut by 2 bases, the J end by 4 bases, with 6 bases between. The germline gives CDR1 SEHNR, CDR2 FQNEAQ (reference sequence). CDR3 protein: CASSLKPYEQYF. The DNA for the CDR3 is TGTGCCAGCAGCTTAAAGCCTTACGAGCAGTACTTC.

The CDR3 region has the DNA TGTGCCAGCAGTGTGGGACAGAGCAATCAGCCCCAGCATTTT. Translation: CASSVGQSNQPQHF. The rearrangement uses TRBV6-4 and TRBJ1-5; TRBD1 agrees at 7 bases. With 4 bases clipped from V and 1 base from J, the junction kept 1 base outside the gene matches. The CDR3 spans 14 residues. Germline V gene sequence: CDR1 MRHNA, CDR2 SNTAGT.

V is TRBV27 and J is TRBJ1-1; D call uncertain. The V end lost 6 bases, the J end lost 0 bases, and 8 bases lay between the germline ends. Germline CDR1 is MNHEY and CDR2 is SMNVEV (reference sequence). The CDR3 runs 13 residues. The CDR3 DNA is TGTGCCAGCAGCTTCACAGTGAACACTGAAGCTTTCTTT. This sequence encodes CASSFTVNTEAFF.

V is TRBV6-5 and J is TRBJ1-2, with 9 bases matching TRBD1. J was trimmed by 0 bases and V by 6 bases; bases with no gene match: 5. The CDR3 spans 15 residues. The germline CDR1 and CDR2 sequences are MNHEY and SVGAGI. CDR3 region: CASRTGGLANYGYTF. CDR3 nucleotide sequence: TGTGCCAGCAGAACAGGGGGCTTGGCTAACTATGGCTACACCTTC.

The chain uses TRBV7-9 and TRBJ2-1; 10 bases are shared with TRBD1. The CDR3 consists of 15 residues. Per the germline V gene, CDR1 is SEHNR and CDR2 is FQNEAQ (reference sequence). J lost 7 bases, V lost 4 bases, and 7 bases had no gene match. The CDR3, as DNA: TGTGCCAGCAGCTCGACAGGGGGCAGCCCAAATGAGCAGTTCTTC. Protein sequence: CASSSTGGSPNEQFF.

The chain links TRBV21-1 to TRBJ2-7; TRBD2, the table's D call, lacks a check against the DNA. TRBV21-1 is an annotated pseudogene. The CDR3 is 14 residues long. The CDR3 nucleotides read TGTGCCAGCAGCAAAGACATGGCAGACTACGAGCAGTACGTC. Translation gives CASSKDMADYEQYV.

The rearrangement joins TRBV19 to TRBJ2-1; 10 nucleotides agree with TRBD2. V shed 11 bases and J 5 bases; nucleotides not matched to a gene: 15. The germline V gene has CDR1 LNHDA and CDR2 SQIVND (reference sequence). This CDR3 is built from 16 residues. The CDR3 coding sequence is TGTGCCTCCCAGTCGGGAGCGGGGGGGCGGGACAATGAGCAGTTCTTC. It codes for CASQSGAGGRDNEQFF.

The CDR3 DNA is TGTGCCAGCAGTTGGGGGGCGGGGGGCCGACAAGAGACCCAGTACTTC. Residues: CASSWGAGGRQETQYF. The chain uses TRBV2 and TRBJ2-5; 8 bases are a match to TRBD2. The CDR3 has 16 residues. After removal of 5 bases from V and 2 bases from J, the junction contained 10 bases not matched to a gene. Germline V gene lookup returns CDR1 SNHLY and CDR2 FYNNEI. Full variable domain (missing parts from reference TRBV2 and TRBJ2-5): EPEVTQTPSHQVTQMGQEVILRCVPISNHLYFYWYRQILGQKVEFLVSFYNNEISEKSEIFDDQFSVERPDGSNFTLKIRSTKLEDSAMYFCASSWGAGGRQETQYFGPGTRLLVL.

This chain links TRBV7-9 with TRBJ2-7; the D gene is possibly TRBD2 (6 bases). V gave up 2 bases and J gave up 3 bases, with 14 bases separating them. Germline V gene data show CDR1 as SEHNR and CDR2 as FQNEAQ (reference sequence). The CDR3 runs to 15 residues. The DNA for the CDR3 is TGTGCCAGCAGCTTAATTGGGCGGGGAAGCTACGAGCAGTACTTC. This translates into CASSLIGRGSYEQYF.

The gene calls are TRBV7-2 and TRBJ2-7, with 7 bases fitting TRBD1. The V and J ends lost 3 bases and 6 bases, in that order; junction bases with no gene match: 8. This CDR3 comprises 14 residues. From germline, CDR1 is SGHTA and CDR2 FQGNSA. The CDR3 region has the DNA TGTGCCAGCAGCTTTTGGACAGGCGGAAGCGAGCAGTACTTC. Translating it yields CASSFWTGGSEQYF.

The chain couples TRBV5-4 to TRBJ1-4; D gene unclear. The V gene lost 0 bases and the J gene lost 8 bases, with 8 bases spanning the gap. The germline gives CDR1 SGHNT, CDR2 YYREEE (reference sequence). This CDR3 contains 13 residues. CDR3 residues: CASSLGAGEKLFF. The CDR3 bases are TGTGCCAGCAGCTTGGGGGCGGGAGAAAAACTGTTTTTT.

Here the CDR3 reads CASSLTPGGNGGYTF. The CDR3 coding sequence is TGCGCCAGCAGCTTGACCCCAGGGGGGAATGGAGGCTACACCTTC. The chain recombines TRBV5-1 with TRBJ1-2, with TRBD1 matching over 7 bases. The CDR3 spans 15 residues. The trim removed 1 base at V and 8 bases at J, leaving 11 bases unmatched. Germline V CDR1 and CDR2: SGHRS, YFSETQ.